Described below is a single TCR beta chain sequence and its context. Its antigen is not known. The data were taken from a study of T cell therapy after organ transplantation. Overall study context: Patients received up to 6 T cell doses every 2 weeks. Overall study findings and caveats: Low CD8+ T cell yield possibly reduced coverage, hiding nonresponder expansions. Endogenous clonotypes not in therapy products appeared after therapy alongside transferred ones.

These patients had received solid-organ transplants and had drug-resistant or recurrent cytomegalovirus. Sequencing was performed with immunoSEQ multiplex PCR; in TCRdb, only in-frame clones are kept and a portion is missing. The sample includes roughly 48,000 clones, about 94% seen only once; the top ten take approximately 3.4%. The sequencing used CD8+ T cells from blood, collected before autologous CMV-specific T cell therapy. The TCR sequence derives from a human patient who had received a solid organ transplant and had CMV disease.

The CDR3 nucleotides read TGCGCCAGCAGCCAAGTCGACGTCGGGAGCGGGGAAGATACGCAGTATTTT. It codes for CASSQVDVGSGEDTQYF. V gene TRBV4-3 combines with J gene TRBJ2-3; 7 bases match TRBD2. This CDR3 region has 17 residues. Germline CDR1 is LGHNA and CDR2 is YSLEER. The junction had 12 bases not matched to a gene; V was cut back by 1 base and J by 5 bases.